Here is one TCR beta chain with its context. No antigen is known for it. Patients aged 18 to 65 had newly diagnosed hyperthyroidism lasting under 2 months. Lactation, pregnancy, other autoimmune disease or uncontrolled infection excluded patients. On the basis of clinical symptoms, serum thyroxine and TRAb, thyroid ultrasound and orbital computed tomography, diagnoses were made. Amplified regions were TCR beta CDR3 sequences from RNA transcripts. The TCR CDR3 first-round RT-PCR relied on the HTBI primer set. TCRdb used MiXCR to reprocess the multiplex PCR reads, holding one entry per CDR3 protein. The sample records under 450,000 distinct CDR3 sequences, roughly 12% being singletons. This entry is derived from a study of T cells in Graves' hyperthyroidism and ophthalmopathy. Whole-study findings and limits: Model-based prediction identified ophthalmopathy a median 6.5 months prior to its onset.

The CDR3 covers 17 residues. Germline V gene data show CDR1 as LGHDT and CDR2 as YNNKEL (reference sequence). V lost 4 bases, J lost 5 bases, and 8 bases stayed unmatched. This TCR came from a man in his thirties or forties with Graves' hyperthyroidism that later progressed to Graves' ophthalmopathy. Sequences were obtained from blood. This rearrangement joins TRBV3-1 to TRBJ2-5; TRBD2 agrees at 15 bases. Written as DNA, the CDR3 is TGTGCCAGCAGCCTACGGACTAGCGGGGGGGCAGGGGAGACCCAGTACTTC. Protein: CASSLRTSGGAGETQYF.